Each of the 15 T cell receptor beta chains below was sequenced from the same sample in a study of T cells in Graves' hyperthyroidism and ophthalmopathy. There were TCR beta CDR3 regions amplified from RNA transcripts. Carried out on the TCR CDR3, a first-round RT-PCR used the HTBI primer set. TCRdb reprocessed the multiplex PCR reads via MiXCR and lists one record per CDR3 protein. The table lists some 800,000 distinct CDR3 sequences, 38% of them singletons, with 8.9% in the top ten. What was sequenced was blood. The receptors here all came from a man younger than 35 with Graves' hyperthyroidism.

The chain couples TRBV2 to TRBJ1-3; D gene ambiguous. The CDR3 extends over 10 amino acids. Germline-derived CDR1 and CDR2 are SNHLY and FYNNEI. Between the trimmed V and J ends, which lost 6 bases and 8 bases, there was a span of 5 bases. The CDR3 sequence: CASSADTIYF. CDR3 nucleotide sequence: TGTGCCAGCAGCGCAGACACCATATATTTT. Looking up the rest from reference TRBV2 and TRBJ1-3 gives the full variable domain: EPEVTQTPSHQVTQMGQEVILRCVPISNHLYFYWYRQILGQKVEFLVSFYNNEISEKSEIFDDQFSVERPDGSNFTLKIRSTKLEDSAMYFCASSADTIYFGEGSWLTVV.

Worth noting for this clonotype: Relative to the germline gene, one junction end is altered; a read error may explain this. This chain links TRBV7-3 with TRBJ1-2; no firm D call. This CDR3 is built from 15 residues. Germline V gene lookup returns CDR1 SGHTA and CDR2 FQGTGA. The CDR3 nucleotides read TGCGCCAGCAGCCAAGACGGCGCCGTGGAGTATGGCTACACCTTC. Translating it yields CASSQDGAVEYGYTF.

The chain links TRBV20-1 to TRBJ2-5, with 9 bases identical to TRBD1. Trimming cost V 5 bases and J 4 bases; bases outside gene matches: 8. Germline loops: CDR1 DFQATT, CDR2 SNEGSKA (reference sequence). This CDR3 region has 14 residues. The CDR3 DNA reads TGCAGTGCTCCCCGGGGGACAGGGAGAGAGACCCAGTACTTC. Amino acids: CSAPRGTGRETQYF.

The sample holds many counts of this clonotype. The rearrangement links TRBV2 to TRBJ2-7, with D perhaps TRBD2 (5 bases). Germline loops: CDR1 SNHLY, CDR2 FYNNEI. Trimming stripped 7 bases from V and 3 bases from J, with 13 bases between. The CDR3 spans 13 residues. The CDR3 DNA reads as TGTGCCAGCACGACGGGCGGGTACTACGAGCAGTACTTC. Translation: CASTTGGYYEQYF. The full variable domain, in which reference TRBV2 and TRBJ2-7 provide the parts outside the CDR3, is EPEVTQTPSHQVTQMGQEVILRCVPISNHLYFYWYRQILGQKVEFLVSFYNNEISEKSEIFDDQFSVERPDGSNFTLKIRSTKLEDSAMYFCASTTGGYYEQYFGPGTRLTVT.

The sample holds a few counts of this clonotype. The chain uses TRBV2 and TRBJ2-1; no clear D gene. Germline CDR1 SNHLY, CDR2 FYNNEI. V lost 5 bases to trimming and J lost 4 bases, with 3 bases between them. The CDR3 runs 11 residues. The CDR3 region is CASSQYNEQFF. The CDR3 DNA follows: TGTGCCAGCAGTCAATACAATGAGCAGTTCTTC.

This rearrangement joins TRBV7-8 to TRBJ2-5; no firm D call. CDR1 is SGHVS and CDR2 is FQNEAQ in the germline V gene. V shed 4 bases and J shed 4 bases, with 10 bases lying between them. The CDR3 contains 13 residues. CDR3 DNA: TGTGCCAGCAGCTCCCACATGGCAGAGACCCAGTACTTC. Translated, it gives CASSSHMAETQYF.

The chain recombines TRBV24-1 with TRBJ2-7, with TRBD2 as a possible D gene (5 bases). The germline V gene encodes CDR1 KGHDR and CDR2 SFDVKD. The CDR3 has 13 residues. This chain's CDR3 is CARDVLRDYEQYF. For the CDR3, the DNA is TGTGCTAGAGATGTGTTACGGGACTACGAGCAGTACTTC.

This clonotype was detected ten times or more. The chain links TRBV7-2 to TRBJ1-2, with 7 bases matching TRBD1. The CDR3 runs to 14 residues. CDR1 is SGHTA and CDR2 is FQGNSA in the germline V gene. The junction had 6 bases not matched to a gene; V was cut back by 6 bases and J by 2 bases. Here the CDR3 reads CASSRTGDNYGYTF. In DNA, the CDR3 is TGTGCCAGCAGTCGAACAGGGGACAACTATGGCTACACCTTC.

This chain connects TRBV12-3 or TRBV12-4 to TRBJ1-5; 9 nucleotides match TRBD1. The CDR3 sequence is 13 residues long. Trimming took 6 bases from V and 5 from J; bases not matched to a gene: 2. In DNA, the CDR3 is TGTGCCAGCAGGGGGACAGGGTATCAGCCCCAGCATTTT. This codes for CASRGTGYQPQHF.

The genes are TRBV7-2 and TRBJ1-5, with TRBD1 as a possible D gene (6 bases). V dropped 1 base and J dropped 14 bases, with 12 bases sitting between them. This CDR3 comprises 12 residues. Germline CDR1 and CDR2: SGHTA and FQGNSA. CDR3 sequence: CASSLGQGREHF. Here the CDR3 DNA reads TGTGCCAGCAGCTTAGGGCAGGGGCGCGAGCATTTT.

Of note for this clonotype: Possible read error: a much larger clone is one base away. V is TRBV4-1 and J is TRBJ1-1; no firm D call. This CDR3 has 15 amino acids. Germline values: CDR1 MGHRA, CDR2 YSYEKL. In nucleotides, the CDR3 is TGCGCCAGCAGCCAAGATACCCCAGGTGGTACTGAAGCTCTCTTT. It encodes CASSQDTPGGTEALF.

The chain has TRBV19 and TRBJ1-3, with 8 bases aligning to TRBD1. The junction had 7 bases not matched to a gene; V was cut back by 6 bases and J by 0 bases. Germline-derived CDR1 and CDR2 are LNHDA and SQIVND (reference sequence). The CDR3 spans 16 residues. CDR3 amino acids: CASRRATGVSGNTIYF. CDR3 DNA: TGTGCCAGTAGACGAGCGACAGGGGTCTCTGGAAACACCATATATTTT. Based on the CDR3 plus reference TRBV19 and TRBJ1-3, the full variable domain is DGGITQSPKYLFRKEGQNVTLSCEQNLNHDAMYWYRQDPGQGLRLIYYSQIVNDFQKGDIAEGYSVSREKKESFPLTVTSAQKNPTAFYLCASRRATGVSGNTIYFGEGSWLTVV.

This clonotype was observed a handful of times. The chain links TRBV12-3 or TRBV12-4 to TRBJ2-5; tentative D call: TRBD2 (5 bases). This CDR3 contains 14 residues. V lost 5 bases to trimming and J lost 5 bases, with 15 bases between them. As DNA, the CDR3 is TGTGCCAGCAGTCTATTACAGTCGGGGGAGACCCAGTACTTC. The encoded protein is CASSLLQSGETQYF.

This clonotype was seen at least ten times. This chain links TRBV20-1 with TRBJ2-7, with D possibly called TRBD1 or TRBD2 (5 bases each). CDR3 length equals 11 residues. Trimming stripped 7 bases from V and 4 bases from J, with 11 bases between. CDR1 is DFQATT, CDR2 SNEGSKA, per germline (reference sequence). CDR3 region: CSVLAGYEQYF. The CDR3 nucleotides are TGCAGTGTGCTAGCAGGGTACGAGCAGTACTTC.

CDR3 sequence (DNA): TGCAGTGCTGGGGGGCGCGGGAGAGGGAGCACCGGGGAGCTGTTTTTT. Protein: CSAGGRGRGSTGELFF. This rearrangement joins TRBV20-1 to TRBJ2-2; weak D call: TRBD2 (7 bases). In germline, CDR1 is DFQATT, CDR2 SNEGSKA (reference sequence). The CDR3 has 16 residues. The V end lost 5 bases, the J end lost 4 bases, and 20 bases lay between the germline ends.